The 20 T cell receptor beta chains reported below all come from one sample, sequenced in a study of OX40 agonist ivuxolimab in advanced cancers. Library construction relied on the immunoSEQ multiplex PCR assay. The table was pulled from immuneACCESS by TCRdb, which kept in-frame rearrangements only. Such tables lose some clones; where checked, under half of the loss comes from unresolved V genes, and the rest has no known cause. Present in this sample are 50,000 to 70,000 clones, about 94% of which were seen just once. The ten biggest clones cover 18% of the sample. This specimen consisted of CD4+ or CD8+ T cells sorted from blood, obtained in a trial of the OX40 agonist ivuxolimab. The receptor source for this set is an adult with an advanced solid tumor such as melanoma, head and neck, liver or kidney cancer.

The V gene is TRBV30, the J gene TRBJ1-1; D is unresolved. This CDR3 has 14 amino acids. CDR1 and CDR2 (germline): GTSNPN, SVGIG (reference sequence). Trimming removed 0 bases at V and 3 bases at J, with 11 bases between. The CDR3 DNA follows: TGTGCCTGGAGTGTACTAGTAGAAGACACTGAAGCTTTCTTT. As protein: CAWSVLVEDTEAFF.

The V gene is TRBV15, the J gene TRBJ1-2; possibly TRBD1 for D (6 bases). Germline V gives CDR1 LNHNV, CDR2 YYDKDF (reference sequence). This CDR3 comprises 16 residues. Trimming removed 0 bases from V and 3 bases from J, with 14 bases in between. CDR3 residues: CATSRERGGSYYGYTF. The CDR3 coding sequence is TGTGCCACCAGCAGAGAGCGGGGGGGCTCATACTATGGCTACACCTTC. The full variable domain, rest sourced from reference TRBV15 and TRBJ1-2, is DAMVIQNPRYQVTQFGKPVTLSCSQTLNHNVMYWYQQKSSQAPKLLFHYYDKDFNNEADTPDNFQSRRPNTSFCFLDIRSPGLGDTAMYLCATSRERGGSYYGYTFGSGTRLTVV.

The V gene is TRBV30, the J gene TRBJ1-1; possibly TRBD1 for D (6 bases). The CDR3 spans 17 residues. CDR1 and CDR2 from the germline V gene are GTSNPN and SVGIG (reference sequence). Trimming took off 0 bases at V and 5 bases at J, with 22 bases between the two ends. CDR3 region: CAWSVIRGTSNYTEAFF. CDR3 nucleotides: TGTGCCTGGAGTGTAATTAGGGGGACAAGCAATTATACTGAAGCTTTCTTT.

The V gene is TRBV2, the J gene TRBJ2-1; D tentatively fits TRBD1 or TRBD2 (6 bases each). V lost 7 bases, J lost 4 bases, and 14 bases lay in between. Germline V gives CDR1 SNHLY, CDR2 FYNNEI. The length of the CDR3 is 14 residues. The CDR3 coding sequence is TGTGCCAGCAACAACGAGGGGGGATACAATGAGCAGTTCTTC. This encodes CASNNEGGYNEQFF.

The chain couples TRBV1 to TRBJ2-6. TRBV1 is listed as a pseudogene. This CDR3 has 13 residues. The CDR3 loop is CTSSSMRANVLTF. In DNA, the CDR3 is TGCACCAGCAGCTCAATGAGGGCCAACGTCCTGACTTTC.

The chain joins TRBV7-3 to TRBJ2-5, with 10 bases aligning to TRBD2. The CDR3 has 17 amino acids. Losses at the gene ends were 7 bases for V and 5 bases for J; bases not matched to a gene: 16. Per the germline V gene, CDR1 is SGHTA and CDR2 is FQGTGA. The CDR3 loop reads CASKRPGTSDLRETQYF. For the CDR3, the DNA is TGTGCCAGCAAAAGACCCGGGACTAGCGACCTTCGGGAGACCCAGTACTTC. The full variable domain, in which reference TRBV7-3 and TRBJ2-5 provide the parts outside the CDR3, is GAGVSQTPSNKVTEKGKYVELRCDPISGHTALYWYRQSLGQGPEFLIYFQGTGAADDSGLPNDRFFAVRPEGSVSTLKIQRTERGDSAVYLCASKRPGTSDLRETQYFGPGTRLLVL.

The V gene is TRBV6-5, the J gene TRBJ1-2, with TRBD1 identical over 8 bases. Germline CDR1 and CDR2: MNHEY and SVGAGI. The CDR3 covers 13 residues. After removal of 6 bases from V and 3 bases from J, the junction contained 3 bases not matched to a gene. CDR3 sequence: CASSTGGDYGYTF. The CDR3 DNA sequence: TGTGCCAGCAGCACAGGGGGAGACTATGGCTACACCTTC.

The chain recombines TRBV19 with TRBJ1-1; D is perhaps TRBD1 (6 bases). From germline, CDR1 is LNHDA and CDR2 SQIVND (reference sequence). This CDR3 is built from 11 residues. Trimming shortened V by 5 bases and J by 7 bases, and 8 bases separated the two germline ends. The CDR3 DNA follows: TGTGCCAGTAGTGACAGGCGTGAAGCTTTCTTT. Translated, it gives CASSDRREAFF.

The V call is TRBV13, the J call TRBJ2-5, with 8 bases that match TRBD2. This CDR3 contains 14 residues. Germline V CDR1 and CDR2: PRHDT, FYEKMQ (reference sequence). V trimming: 8 bases; J trimming: 4 bases; junction bases outside the gene matches: 9. The CDR3 here is CASAGGGRAETQYF. CDR3 sequence (DNA): TGTGCCAGCGCCGGGGGGGGCAGGGCAGAGACCCAGTACTTC.

The chain joins TRBV9 to TRBJ2-5; the D is unclear. With 0 bases removed from V and 0 bases from J, the gap between germline ends came to 6 bases. The CDR3 is 14 amino acids. Germline CDR1 is SGDLS and CDR2 is YYNGEE. The CDR3 protein is CASSVEGNQETQYF. The CDR3, as DNA: TGTGCCAGCAGCGTAGAGGGCAACCAAGAGACCCAGTACTTC.

This sequence joins TRBV30 and TRBJ2-1, with D tentatively TRBD2 (6 bases). V lost 1 base and J 1 base, leaving 11 bases between the germline ends. This CDR3 spans 15 amino acids. The germline CDR1 and CDR2 sequences are GTSNPN and SVGIG (reference sequence). The CDR3, as DNA: TGTGCCTGGAGTGATACGGGAGTTTCCTACAATGAGCAGTTCTTC. Encoded protein: CAWSDTGVSYNEQFF.

This chain links TRBV18 with TRBJ2-5; tentative D call: TRBD1 (7 bases). The ends were cut back, 5 bases at V and 2 bases at J, with 21 bases in the middle. CDR3 size: 17 residues. Germline CDR1 KGHSH, CDR2 LQKENI. The CDR3 nucleotides are TGTGCCAGCTCATACACGGGGGCAGGGGGATTTCAAGAGACCCAGTACTTC. Its protein product is CASSYTGAGGFQETQYF.

The chain joins TRBV29-1 to TRBJ1-3; D is undetermined. Trimming took off 4 bases at V and 2 bases at J, with 18 bases between the two ends. Looked up from germline, CDR1 is SQVTM and CDR2 is ANQGSEA. The CDR3 totals 16 residues. CDR3 loop: CSVVVVDSLAGNTIYF. Here the CDR3 DNA reads TGCAGCGTTGTAGTTGTGGACTCACTGGCTGGAAACACCATATATTTT. Combining the CDR3 with reference TRBV29-1 and TRBJ1-3 gives the whole variable domain SAVISQKPSRDICQRGTSLTIQCQVDSQVTMMFWYRQQPGQSLTLIATANQGSEATYESGFVIDKFPISRPNLTFSTLTVSNMSPEDSSIYLCSVVVVDSLAGNTIYFGEGSWLTVV.

This chain links TRBV28 with TRBJ1-1; 8 bases are a match to TRBD1. CDR1 and CDR2 from the germline V gene are MDHEN and SYDVKM. V lost 5 bases to trimming and J lost 1 base; unmatched junction nucleotides: 12. The CDR3 has 17 residues. CDR3 sequence reads: CASSPTKGGQANTEAFF. The CDR3 DNA reads as TGTGCCAGCAGTCCCACCAAGGGGGGACAGGCGAACACTGAAGCTTTCTTT. Filled out from reference TRBV28 and TRBJ1-1, the complete variable domain reads DVKVTQSSRYLVKRTGEKVFLECVQDMDHENMFWYRQDPGLGLRLIYFSYDVKMKEKGDIPEGYSVSREKKERFSLILESASTNQTSMYLCASSPTKGGQANTEAFFGQGTRLTVV.

This clone was observed once. The chain couples TRBV28 to TRBJ2-7; 10 positions match TRBD2. Trimming at V came to 4 bases and at J to 3 bases, leaving 3 bases not matched to a gene. Germline CDR1 MDHEN, CDR2 SYDVKM. The CDR3 sequence is 14 residues long. The CDR3 here is CASSSSGSGYEQYF. The CDR3 region has the DNA TGTGCCAGCAGTTCTAGCGGGAGCGGCTACGAGCAGTACTTC.

This chain connects TRBV15 to TRBJ2-5, with 10 bases identical to TRBD1. The trim removed 4 bases at V and 5 bases at J, leaving 7 bases unmatched. This CDR3 contains 15 residues. The V gene's germline CDR1 is LNHNV and CDR2 YYDKDF (reference sequence). The CDR3 DNA reads TGTGCCACCAGCACAGCAGACAGGGGGCTGGAGACCCAGTACTTC. Translating gives CATSTADRGLETQYF.

J is TRBJ1-3 and V is TRBV9; 7 bases fit TRBD1. Looked up from germline, CDR1 is SGDLS and CDR2 is YYNGEE. V was pared by 3 bases and J by 3 bases, with 12 bases of the junction left unmatched. The CDR3 length is 17 residues. CDR3 region: CASSGDSLRFLGNTIYF. As DNA, the CDR3 is TGTGCCAGCAGCGGGGACAGTCTCCGTTTTCTTGGAAACACCATATATTTT.

This chain connects TRBV7-9 to TRBJ2-1; the match to TRBD1 covers 8 bases. The CDR3 runs 18 residues. The J segment lost 1 base and the V segment lost 7 bases, leaving 15 bases of the junction unmatched. Germline V CDR1 and CDR2: SEHNR, FQNEAQ (reference sequence). Here the CDR3 DNA reads TGTGCCAGCACCCTGACTATAATACAGGGGGTTTCCTACAATGAGCAGTTCTTC. Its protein product is CASTLTIIQGVSYNEQFF.

V is TRBV10-3 and J is TRBJ2-7; 8 bases map to TRBD1. The V segment lost 3 bases and the J segment 3 bases; nucleotides outside the gene matches: 10. The CDR3 is made up of 16 amino acids. The germline gives CDR1 ENHRY, CDR2 SYGVKD. In DNA form, the CDR3 reads TGTGCCATCAGTGAACCTCTAACAGGGGGGAGCTACGAGCAGTACTTC. The encoded protein is CAISEPLTGGSYEQYF.

V and J are TRBV28 and TRBJ1-1; maybe TRBD1 (5 bases). The germline CDR1 and CDR2 sequences are MDHEN and SYDVKM. The CDR3 spans 11 residues. V was cut by 10 bases and J by 4 bases, with 10 bases left in between. CDR3 protein: CATRRGTEAFF. The CDR3, as DNA: TGTGCCACCCGAAGGGGCACTGAAGCTTTCTTT.